This T cell receptor (beta chain) emerged from a study of blood T cells in healthy people across ages (dated by TCRdb to the mid-2010s). With regard to the full study: In model experiments, template switching captured about one uniquely barcoded TCR beta cDNA molecule for every two T cells. To track age-related changes in TCR beta repertoire diversity, the study relied on deep sequencing normalized with unique cDNA molecular identifiers. Four age groups were formed from the donors: young (average roughly 16 years), middle-aged (around 40), aged (62) and long-lived (around 80). To avoid experimental bias, donors of different ages were spread randomly across the sequencing lanes. Two additional independent replicas of 1 million unique cDNA reads from the same blood draw were analyzed for two donors (one aged 18 to 29 and one aged 80 or older). The paper's findings and limits, for the study overall: Because profiling used bulk unsorted PBMCs, naive and antigen-experienced compartments could not be compared conclusively. Observed TCR beta diversity per million T cells fell roughly linearly with age, and a significant reduction was already apparent by age roughly 40. Because donor CMV infection status was unknown, age-related changes in expanded clonotypes were potentially confounded. Total diversity estimates from one million sequenced T cells were considered lower bounds and underestimates. The long-lived group showed more naive CD4+ T cells, fewer expanded clones and increased TCR diversity than the aged group, suggesting age selection. A strong correlation was found between observed TCR beta diversity and the percentage of naive T cells measured by flow cytometry.

Systemically healthy Caucasian individuals from Russia, approximately 39 in total and aged about 6 to 95 years, were included as donors. Roughly 9 milliliters of peripheral blood were drawn from each donor into EDTA-treated Vacutainer tubes. Ficoll-Paque density-gradient centrifugation was used to isolate PBMCs, with at least 6.5 million per sample. Trizol reagent was used to extract total RNA from the PBMCs, yielding at least 5 micrograms per sample. For every donor, flow cytometry on a PBMC aliquot measured the percentage of naive CD45RAhigh/CD27high T cells. Deletion took 6 bases off V and 4 bases off J, with a span of 13 bases between the germline ends. The CDR3 measures 14 amino acids from cysteine to phenylalanine. Only the CDR3 region is kept as DNA, spanning 42 bases read in frame from base 1. CDR1 and CDR2 (MDHEN, SYDVKM) derive from the germline V gene. Library generation was performed with 5' RACE. The sample was run on an Illumina HiSeq 2500. A second PCR of 7 to 11 cycles was run with a J-beta primer mix and a sample-barcoded 5' primer. A template-switch 5' adaptor carrying 12 random nucleotides introduced a unique molecular identifier onto each TCR beta cDNA molecule. Each sample yielded at least 3 million CDR3-containing paired-end reads. First-strand cDNA synthesis was performed from all RNA using the Mint cDNA synthesis kit, with priming by a TRBC-specific oligonucleotide. Following uracil-DNA glycosylase treatment, a first 18-cycle PCR with universal primers M1SS and BC2_uni_R was performed on all cDNA. Under the source paper's analysis protocol: For normalization, 1 million high-quality reads were randomly selected from each sample, with every read carrying a distinct molecular identifier. Instead of being binned into consensus sequences, reads that shared molecular identifiers were thrown out. MiTCR, run with a Q25 quality threshold and the strictest error-elimination algorithm, handled CDR3 identification, clonotype clustering and error correction. A nonparametric unseen species model with Euler transformation was used to estimate lower-bound total TCR beta diversity. TCRdb reprocessing: public reads trimmed at Q25 with fastp, clones called with MiXCR, in-frame beta chains kept. Rows are unified per CDR3 protein, each entry keeping the most common DNA and genes. TCRdb, not the authors, supplied the V and J calls. In this sample the table shows over 550,000 distinct CDR3 sequences, about 30% of which occur a single time. Of the sample, 15% to 18% is held by the ten largest clones.

This clonotype was counted a few times. Its antigen is still unknown. Within one base of it there is no much larger clone, and no base qualities were kept. The specimen was blood. This chain is built from TRBV28 and TRBJ2-4; the D segment could be TRBD1, given 6 matching bases. This receptor was taken from a woman older than 75 in good health. This receptor has the CDR3 CASSPGTYKNIQYF. Here is the DNA: TGTGCCAGCAGCCCCGGGACATATAAAAACATTCAGTACTTC.